Listed below are T cell receptor beta chains from one sample, sequenced in a study of PD-1 blockade in classical Hodgkin lymphoma. Method: immunoSEQ multiplex PCR; TCRdb's copy keeps in-frame clones and lacks some. The data hold roughly 64,000 clones, with approximately 90% observed a single time. Source: peripheral blood mononuclear cells (PBMCs), taken before the fourth cycle of nivolumab. Receptor source: a human donor with classical Hodgkin lymphoma. Both conserved end residues are part of each CDR3. Fields, in order: clone size, J gene, V gene, D gene, CDR3 DNA, CDR3 protein. D genes are given only for firm matches. The listing skips clone size in some rows; elsewhere it reads once, few, many or a size class.

NA TRBJ2-3 TRBV7-8 NA TGTGCCAGCAGCTTACGGGGAAGCCTCACAGATACGCAGTATTTT CASSLRGSLTDTQYF
NA TRBJ2-3 TRBV9 NA TGTGCCAGCAGCGTAGTTTCAGATACGCAGTATTTT CASSVVSDTQYF
NA TRBJ2-3 TRBV28 TRBD2 TGTGCCAGCAGTAGCGGGAGAAATACCTTTTCAGATACGCAGTATTTT CASSSGRNTFSDTQYF
NA TRBJ1-2 TRBV13 NA TGTGCCAGCAGCTTAGAGGCATTTGATGGCTACACCTTC CASSLEAFDGYTF
NA TRBJ1-2 TRBV5-4 NA TGTGCCAGCAGCTTGGTTTCTCCAGTGCTCCCCACCTTC CASSLVSPVLPTF
NA TRBJ1-5 TRBV7-9 NA TGTGCCAGCAGCCCTGAGGGCAGCCCTAGGGCTCAGCCCCAGCATTTT CASSPEGSPRAQPQHF
NA TRBJ2-1 TRBV7-6 TRBD2 TGTGCCAGCAGCTTAGATCTGGGCGGGAGCAAAGAGCAGTTCTTC CASSLDLGGSKEQFF
NA TRBJ2-5 TRBV9 NA TGTGCCAGCAGCGTAGGCGTCTCCAAGACCCGGGACAACAAAGAGACCCAGTACTTC CASSVGVSKTRDNKETQYF
NA TRBJ2-1 TRBV6-1 TRBD2 TGTGCCAGCAGTGAAGGCGGGAGGGCCCACAATGAGCAGTTCTTC CASSEGGRAHNEQFF
NA TRBJ1-2 TRBV5-8 NA TGTGCCAGCAGCAGATACACGGGGCTCCTCATGGATGGCTACACCTTC CASSRYTGLLMDGYTF
NA TRBJ1-5 TRBV28 TRBD1 TGTGCCAGCAGGTCGACAGGGATGGGGAATCAGCCCCAGCATTTT CASRSTGMGNQPQHF
NA TRBJ1-2 TRBV7-9 NA TGTGCCAGCAGCTCGTGGACAGCGCTTGGCTACACCTTC CASSSWTALGYTF
NA TRBJ2-3 TRBV11-2 TRBD2 TGTGCCAGCAGCTTAGGTGGGAGGGCCGGGAATACGCAGTATTTT CASSLGGRAGNTQYF
NA TRBJ1-2 TRBV19 NA TGTGCCAGTAGTATAGTTACCCGTTCGCCTTATGGCTACACCTTC CASSIVTRSPYGYTF
NA TRBJ2-7 TRBV4-1 NA TGCGCCAGCAGCAGGACACAAGACTACGAGCAGTACTTC CASSRTQDYEQYF
NA TRBJ2-5 TRBV10-3 TRBD2 TGTGCCACCACCCCTCGGGGGGGGGCCGGGGAGACCCAGTACTTC CATTPRGGAGETQYF
medium-sized TRBJ2-7 TRBV7-9 NA TGTGCCAGCAGCTCCCCGGTTGATGGTACCTACGAGCAGTACTTC CASSSPVDGTYEQYF
NA TRBJ2-2 TRBV18 TRBD2 TGTGCCAGCTCACTACTCCTAGCGGGCACCGGGGAGCTGTTTTTT CASSLLLAGTGELFF
NA TRBJ1-2 TRBV19 NA TGTGCCAGTAGTATTTCAGGGAACTATGGCTACACCTTC CASSISGNYGYTF
NA TRBJ2-3 TRBV2 TRBD2 TGTGCCAGCAGTGGAGGCGGGGGGAGGGCAGATACGCAGTATTTT CASSGGGGRADTQYF
once TRBJ2-2 TRBV5-4 NA TGTGCCAGCAGCGCGGTCACCGGGGAGCTGTTTTTT CASSAVTGELFF
NA TRBJ2-7 TRBV28 NA TGTGCCAGCAACGGCGAGCGGGCGACCTACGAGCAGTACTTC CASNGERATYEQYF
NA TRBJ1-1 TRBV28 NA TGTGCCAGCAGTTCGCGACAGGACGCGAACACTGAAGCTTTCTTT CASSSRQDANTEAFF
few TRBJ1-6 TRBV27 TRBD1 TGTGCCAGCAGTCAACAGGGGAATTCACCCCTCCACTTT CASSQQGNSPLHF
NA TRBJ2-2 TRBV19 NA TGTGCCAGTAGTACCTCGGTGTCTAGGGGAATAATTCGAGGCACCGGGGAGCTGTTTTTT CASSTSVSRGIIRGTGELFF
once TRBJ2-7 TRBV2 TRBD1 TGTGCCAGCAAGGACAGGGAAATCCCCTACGAGCAGTACTTC CASKDREIPYEQYF
NA TRBJ2-1 TRBV13 TRBD1 TGTGCCAGCAGCTTAGGACAGGGGGACTACAATGAGCAGTTCTTC CASSLGQGDYNEQFF
NA TRBJ2-7 TRBV14 NA TGTGCCAGCAGCCAAGTTTCGGGAGTGGGTGAGCAGTACTTC CASSQVSGVGEQYF
NA TRBJ1-5 TRBV10-3 NA TGTGCCATCAGTGACGGGGCCCCTCTCAATCAGCCCCAGCATTTT CAISDGAPLNQPQHF
once TRBJ1-2 TRBV4-1 NA TGCGCCAGCAGCCAAGATAGAGCAGCATACTATGGCTACACCTTC CASSQDRAAYYGYTF
NA TRBJ2-7 TRBV6-1 NA TGTGCCAGCTCGAGGGACTTTCCCGAGCAGTACTTC CASSRDFPEQYF
NA TRBJ2-7 TRBV15 NA TGTGCCACCAGCAGAGCGCTAAACTACGAGCAGTACTTC CATSRALNYEQYF